What follows are 13 T cell receptor beta chains derived from one specimen sequenced in a study of cytomegalovirus exposure and HLA in healthy donors. Amplification used 60 Vbeta primers and 13 Jbeta primers. Assay used: immunoSEQ multiplex PCR; TCRdb lists only in-frame clones, some missing. The top ten clones hold about 1.5% of a sample with some 180,000 clones, 76% of them seen once. Sequenced material: PBMCs. These receptors originate from a man between 18 and 35 years old in good health and CMV-seronegative.

The chain recombines TRBV27 with TRBJ1-1; D is uncertain. Deletions cut 5 bases from V and 3 bases from J, with 16 bases between. Germline CDR1 reads MNHEY; CDR2 reads SMNVEV (reference sequence). This CDR3 is built from 15 residues. CDR3 DNA: TGTGCCAGCAGTACCCTAGGGAGGCCGGACACTGAAGCTTTCTTT. The encoded protein is CASSTLGRPDTEAFF.

This clone was detected a few times. The rearrangement joins TRBV28 to TRBJ2-7; 9 bases line up with TRBD1. This CDR3 is 14 amino acids long. The V and J ends lost 10 bases and 3 bases, in that order; junction bases with no gene match: 10. Germline CDR1 MDHEN, CDR2 SYDVKM. The chain's CDR3 is CATYPGTGIYEQYF. CDR3 DNA sequence: TGTGCCACCTATCCCGGGACAGGGATCTACGAGCAGTACTTC.

CDR3 nucleotide sequence: TGTGCCAGCAGAGACGCAGGGGTAGGGAACACTGAAGCTTTCTTT. Encoded protein: CASRDAGVGNTEAFF. The rearrangement joins TRBV7-3 to TRBJ1-1, with D possibly TRBD1 on 6 matching bases. The germline CDR1 and CDR2 sequences are SGHTA and FQGTGA. V was pared by 6 bases and J by 1 base, with 15 bases between. There are 15 residues in the CDR3.

DNA of the CDR3: TGTGCCAGTAGTAGCTCCGGGACAGGGGGCACTGAAGCTTTCTTT. It specifies CASSSSGTGGTEAFF. The V gene is TRBV19, the J gene TRBJ1-1, with 11 positions matching TRBD1. V gave up 4 bases and J gave up 4 bases; unmatched junction bases: 5. Germline CDR1 LNHDA, CDR2 SQIVND (reference sequence). The CDR3 runs 15 residues.

This chain uses TRBV27 with TRBJ2-2; D is ambiguous. This CDR3 spans 14 amino acids. Per the germline V gene, CDR1 is MNHEY and CDR2 is SMNVEV (reference sequence). V gave up 2 bases and J gave up 2 bases, with 6 bases separating them. The CDR3 sequence: CASSLPHNTGELFF. The CDR3 DNA is TGTGCCAGCAGTTTACCCCATAACACCGGGGAGCTGTTTTTT.

This clone appeared a single time. The chain uses TRBV9 and TRBJ2-7; 10 bases are a match to TRBD2. Per the germline V gene, CDR1 is SGDLS and CDR2 is YYNGEE. V lost 4 bases and J lost 4; bases outside the gene matches: 8. The CDR3 extends over 15 amino acids. The chain's CDR3 is CASSPTSGVGYEQYF. The CDR3 DNA reads TGTGCCAGCAGCCCCACTAGCGGGGTTGGGTACGAGCAGTACTTC.

This clone appeared a single time. The chain couples TRBV19 to TRBJ1-3; possibly TRBD1 for D (6 bases). The CDR3 spans 14 residues. V shed 10 bases and J shed 3 bases, with 16 bases lying between them. The germline gives CDR1 LNHDA, CDR2 SQIVND (reference sequence). This CDR3 reads CATSGTPFGNTIYF. CDR3 DNA: TGTGCCACCTCCGGGACACCGTTTGGAAACACCATATATTTT.

The rearrangement joins TRBV28 to TRBJ2-7, with TRBD1 as a possible D gene (6 bases). The CDR3 spans 13 residues. The V and J ends lost 6 bases and 3 bases respectively, with 12 bases between them. Per the germline V gene, CDR1 is MDHEN and CDR2 is SYDVKM. CDR3 coding DNA: TGTGCCAGCAGACAGGGCTCCCTCTACGAGCAGTACTTC. Amino acids: CASRQGSLYEQYF.

This clone was detected a few times. The V gene is TRBV7-9, the J gene TRBJ2-1; TRBD2 agrees at 7 bases. V gave up 10 bases and J gave up 7 bases; unmatched junction bases: 10. This CDR3 has 13 amino acids. CDR1 and CDR2 from the germline V gene are SEHNR and FQNEAQ (reference sequence). CDR3 loop: CAIPEGTKNEQFF. Written as DNA, the CDR3 is TGTGCCATCCCCGAAGGGACTAAAAATGAGCAGTTCTTC.

The V and J genes are TRBV5-5 and TRBJ2-2, with TRBD2 matching over 8 bases. The CDR3 has 16 amino acids. Germline CDR1 reads SGHKS; CDR2 reads YYEKEE (reference sequence). The trim removed 4 bases at V and 3 bases at J, leaving 8 bases unmatched. CDR3 nucleotides: TGTGCCAGCAGCGCCCGGGGGGGGTTCGACACCGGGGAGCTGTTTTTT. It codes for CASSARGGFDTGELFF.

CDR3: CASSFFAGGTDTQYF. CDR3 sequence (DNA): TGTGCCAGCAGTTTTTTTGCGGGAGGCACAGATACGCAGTATTTT. The chain employs TRBV27 and TRBJ2-3; 7 bases map to TRBD2. V lost 3 bases to trimming and J lost 1 base; unmatched junction nucleotides: 4. The CDR3 is made up of 15 amino acids. Germline V gene sequence: CDR1 MNHEY, CDR2 SMNVEV (reference sequence).

The CDR3 spells CATGSGGGVQETQYF. The CDR3 region has the DNA TGCGCCACCGGATCGGGAGGGGGGGTCCAAGAGACCCAGTACTTC. The chain couples TRBV5-1 to TRBJ2-5; 8 nucleotides line up with TRBD2. Trimming at V came to 9 bases and at J to 1 base, leaving 11 bases not matched to a gene. Germline assignment: CDR1 SGHRS and CDR2 YFSETQ. This CDR3 has 15 amino acids.

This rearrangement joins TRBV5-6 to TRBJ1-2; 10 bases line up with TRBD1. Germline trimming cut 3 bases from V and 5 bases from J; bases unmatched to any gene: 7. Germline V gives CDR1 SGHDT, CDR2 YYEEEE. This CDR3 spans 15 amino acids. DNA for the CDR3: TGTGCCAGCAGCTCGGCCGACAGGGGGCCTTATGGCTACACCTTC. It encodes CASSSADRGPYGYTF.